The clone carrying this T cell receptor beta chain came up a few times. Its matching antigen is unknown. The CDR3 runs to 12 residues. CDR1 and CDR2 (germline): MDHEN, SYDVKM. Deletions cut 7 bases from V and 2 bases from J, with 6 bases between. The 5'RACE template-switching step produced TCR cDNA and added a universal primer site and UMIs. TCRdb used MiXCR to reprocess the 5' RACE reads, holding one entry per CDR3 protein. This sample yields 360,000 or so distinct CDR3 sequences, of which about 9.9% are seen a single time; roughly 18% belongs to the top ten. This sample stems from a study of T cells after yellow fever vaccination. Study background: Preparation of the low-cell-number fractions used SMART-Seq v4 Ultra Low Input. Study observations and caveats: A large majority of primary-vaccination clones showed up again after the booster (approximately 96% CD4, 85% to 90% CD8). Some clonotypes, a small share, were shared between CD4 and CD8 compartments.

Source: PBMCs, taken on the day of the first yellow fever vaccination. The chain has TRBV28 and TRBJ1-5, with D tentatively TRBD1 (6 bases). This TCR was recovered from a man aged 18 to 29 who received the YFV17D yellow fever vaccine. This chain's CDR3 is CASTGGNQPQHF. The CDR3 DNA is TGTGCCAGCACAGGGGGCAATCAGCCCCAGCATTTT.